Listed below are T cell receptor beta chains from one sample, sequenced in a study of T cells in Graves' hyperthyroidism and ophthalmopathy. In TCRdb, the multiplex PCR reads were re-called with MiXCR into one record per CDR3 protein. The sample has 250,000 to 300,000 distinct CDR3 sequences, approximately 18% seen once. Sequenced input: blood. The receptors originated from a man aged 50 or older with Graves' ophthalmopathy. The CDR3 runs from the conserved cysteine through the conserved F or W. Each record gives: D gene, J gene, V gene, clone size, CDR3 DNA, CDR3 protein. A D gene is named only where the DNA matches it firmly. A row's size may be missing; if present it is once, few, many or a size class.

NA	TRBJ2-1	TRBV18	many	TGTGCCAGCTCACCACCGTCTAGCCGAATGCCTTACAATGAGCAGTTCTTC	CASSPPSSRMPYNEQFF
NA	TRBJ2-3	TRBV2	many	TGTGCCAGCAGTGATGTGTCTAGCACAGATACGCAGTATTTT	CASSDVSSTDTQYF
NA	TRBJ1-2	TRBV2	few	TGTGCCAGCAGAGCCGACAGCTATTACTATGGCTACACCTTC	CASRADSYYYGYTF
TRBD2	TRBJ2-3	TRBV12-3/TRBV12-4	NA	TGTGCCAGCAGCTATAACACCCGAAGGACTAGCGTCCGCACAGATACGCAGTATTTT	CASSYNTRRTSVRTDTQYF
NA	TRBJ1-2	TRBV28	NA	TGTGCCAGCAGTCTCCTTCAGAGGGGCTACACCTTC	CASSLLQRGYTF
NA	TRBJ2-7	TRBV28	NA	TGTGCCAGCAGGGCTTGGACAGAGGATGCCTACGAGCAGTACTTC	CASRAWTEDAYEQYF
NA	TRBJ1-5	TRBV28	many	TGTGCCAGCCGCGCCCAGGGCCCAGCTAATCAGCCCCAGCATTTT	CASRAQGPANQPQHF
TRBD2	TRBJ2-1	TRBV28	many	TGTGCCAGCAGTCCACTAGCGGTCTACAATGAGCAGTTCTTC	CASSPLAVYNEQFF
NA	TRBJ2-1	TRBV5-6	NA	TGTGCCAGCAGCTGGGGGCAAAATGAGCAGTTCTTC	CASSWGQNEQFF
NA	TRBJ1-5	TRBV27	few	TGTGCCAGCAGTCCCCTAGGGGGGAATAGCAATCAGCCCCAGCATTTT	CASSPLGGNSNQPQHF
NA	TRBJ2-7	TRBV28	many	TGTGCCAGCAGTTTACGGGACGGATCCTACGAGCAGTACTTC	CASSLRDGSYEQYF
NA	TRBJ1-6	TRBV9	few	TGTGCCAGCAGCGCGGGAGACAGTTCACCCCTCCACTTT	CASSAGDSSPLHF
NA	TRBJ2-1	TRBV5-5	few	TGTGCCAGCAGCCTGCTACAGGGCAATGAGCAGTTCTTC	CASSLLQGNEQFF
NA	TRBJ2-3	TRBV24-1	many	TGTGCCACCAGTGATTTGAGGCAGGGGCCAGATACGCAGTATTTT	CATSDLRQGPDTQYF
NA	TRBJ2-7	TRBV20-1	many	TGCAGTGCTAGAGGCTACTCCTACTACGAGCAGTACTTC	CSARGYSYYEQYF
TRBD1	TRBJ2-5	TRBV28	many	TGTGCCAGCAGTTTTAGGACAGGGGAGACCCAGTACTTC	CASSFRTGETQYF
NA	TRBJ1-5	TRBV7-2	many	TGTGCCAGCAGCTTGGACGCGGCGGGGCCCCAGCATTTT	CASSLDAAGPQHF
NA	TRBJ2-1	TRBV3-1	many	TGTGCCAGCAGCCATATTAGGGCCGGGCGTGAGCAGTTCTTC	CASSHIRAGREQFF
TRBD2	TRBJ2-2	TRBV6-1	NA	TGTGCCAGCCCCGCCGGGGGGGTTCCCGGGGAGCTGTTTTTT	CASPAGGVPGELFF
TRBD2	TRBJ2-1	TRBV11-2	many	TGTGCCAGCAGCTTGGGACTAGCGAGCATCAATGAGCAGTTCTTC	CASSLGLASINEQFF
TRBD1	TRBJ2-1	TRBV20-1	NA	TGCAGTGCTTCCGGGACAGACGAGTACAATGAGCAGTTCTTC	CSASGTDEYNEQFF
TRBD1	TRBJ2-5	TRBV29-1	NA	TGCAGCGTTGACGAACAGGGGCCTAAAGAGACCCAGTACTTC	CSVDEQGPKETQYF
TRBD1	TRBJ1-2	TRBV2	once	TGTGCCAGCAGAGACAGGGGCAAGGATGGCTACACCTTC	CASRDRGKDGYTF
TRBD1	TRBJ1-4	TRBV20-1	few	TGCAGTGCTGAGGGGGGGACAGGGTCTGAAAAACTGTTTTTT	CSAEGGTGSEKLFF
TRBD2	TRBJ2-1	TRBV5-1	NA	TGCGCCAGCAGGATCTCTAGCGGGTATGACCATGAGCAGTTCTTC	CASRISSGYDHEQFF
TRBD1	TRBJ1-1	TRBV30	NA	TGTGCCGGGACGGGACAGACGAACACTGAAGCTTTCTTT	CAGTGQTNTEAFF
NA	TRBJ1-5	TRBV5-1	many	TGTGCCAGCAGCTTAGGAAGCAATCAGCCCCAGCATTTT	CASSLGSNQPQHF
TRBD2	TRBJ2-5	TRBV20-1	few	TGCAGTGCTAAGGGGCTGGTAGCGGGAGTCAGTGAGACCCAGTACTTC	CSAKGLVAGVSETQYF
NA	TRBJ1-6	TRBV5-1	NA	TGCGCCAGCAGCCCGGATAATTCACCCCTCCACTTT	CASSPDNSPLHF
NA	TRBJ2-7	TRBV18	NA	TGTGCCAGCTCACACGTCGAGGGAGCCGAGCAGTACTTC	CASSHVEGAEQYF
NA	TRBJ2-1	TRBV28	few	TGTGCCAGCACCGCCCCTGGGGCAGGGGATGAGCAGTTCTTC	CASTAPGAGDEQFF
NA	TRBJ1-6	TRBV20-1	many	TGCAGTGCACCCACCGGGACGGCCAATAATTCACCCCTCCACTTT	CSAPTGTANNSPLHF
NA	TRBJ2-2	TRBV27	few	TGTGCCAGCAGTTTATCGCAAGTGAACACCGGGGAGCTGTTTTTT	CASSLSQVNTGELFF
NA	TRBJ1-1	TRBV7-9	few	TGTGCCAGCAGCCCAAAGAATGAAGCTTTCTTT	CASSPKNEAFF
NA	TRBJ2-7	TRBV7-9	many	TGTGCCAGCAGCTCGACAGAGCAGCCCTACGAGCAGTACTTC	CASSSTEQPYEQYF
TRBD2	TRBJ2-1	TRBV10-1	few	TGCGCCAGCAGTGGAATAGCGGGAGGGATAGGCTCCTACAATGAGCAGTTCTTC	CASSGIAGGIGSYNEQFF
NA	TRBJ2-5	TRBV6-1	few	TGTGCCAGCACAATGTTGGGGGGAGGAGAGACCCAGTACTTC	CASTMLGGGETQYF
TRBD1	TRBJ2-7	TRBV20-1	few	TGCAGTGCGGAGGGACAGGGGAGGTTCGGTGCCTACGAGCAGTACTTC	CSAEGQGRFGAYEQYF
TRBD2	TRBJ2-1	TRBV2	many	TGTGCCAGCAGTGAACTGGCGGGAGTGGGGGATGAGCAGTTCTTC	CASSELAGVGDEQFF
NA	TRBJ2-7	TRBV15	NA	TGTGCCACCAGCAGAGATCTGACCGAGCAGTACTTC	CATSRDLTEQYF